The 16 T cell receptor beta chains below come from one sample, sequenced in a study of CD8 T cells in Susac syndrome (dated by TCRdb to the late 2010s). Library method: the immunoSEQ multiplex PCR assay. RNA was extracted using the RNeasy kit, and about 0.45 to 1 microgram was reverse transcribed with random hexamers. Starting from the raw public reads, TCRdb applied fastp trimming at Q25, assembled clones with MiXCR and retained in-frame beta chains. Merged by CDR3 protein, the rows form single entries marked with the most common genes and DNA. This sample gives 150,000 or so distinct CDR3 sequences in total; around 93% of them show up just once. The ten largest clones add up to approximately 0.13% of the sample. Input material: CD4+ T cells from PBMCs. Receptors were obtained from a human donor with Susac syndrome.

The chain is built from TRBV28 and TRBJ2-3; 11 positions agree with TRBD1. The CDR3 length is 15 residues. V shed 6 bases, J shed 3 bases, and the junction held 5 bases outside the gene matches. Germline V gene data show CDR1 as MDHEN and CDR2 as SYDVKM. In DNA form, the CDR3 reads TGTGCCAGCAGCCGGACAGGGGGCGCGACAGATACGCAGTATTTT. Protein: CASSRTGGATDTQYF.

The chain has TRBV2 and TRBJ1-1, with D perhaps TRBD1 (5 bases). CDR1 is SNHLY and CDR2 is FYNNEI in the germline V gene. This CDR3 contains 13 residues. Between the trimmed V and J ends, which lost 5 bases and 1 base, there was a span of 8 bases. CDR3 sequence (DNA): TGTGCCAGCAGTTACAGGTCGAACACTGAAGCTTTCTTT. As protein: CASSYRSNTEAFF.

The CDR3 is CASSEHQNYGYTF. The CDR3 coding sequence is TGTGCCAGCAGTGAGCACCAAAACTATGGCTACACCTTC. The chain combines TRBV6-1 with TRBJ1-2; D is uncertain. This CDR3 region has 13 residues. V was shortened by 3 bases and J by 2 bases, with 7 bases between the two germline ends. Germline loops: CDR1 MNHNS, CDR2 SASEGT.

This clonotype is a singleton in its sample. V gene TRBV30 combines with J gene TRBJ2-7; TRBD2 matches at 11 bases. This CDR3 has 13 amino acids. V gave up 3 bases and J gave up 6 bases; unmatched junction bases: 4. The germline CDR1 and CDR2 sequences are GTSNPN and SVGIG (reference sequence). CDR3 nucleotides: TGTGCCTGGAGATCTAGCGGGGGGTCCGAGCAGTACTTC. Its protein product is CAWRSSGGSEQYF. Full variable domain (outside the CDR3, taken from reference TRBV30 and TRBJ2-7): SQTIHQWPATLVQPVGSPLSLECTVEGTSNPNLYWYRQAAGRGLQLLFYSVGIGQISSEVPQNLSASRPQDRQFILSSKKLLLSDSGFYLCAWRSSGGSEQYFGPGTRLTVT.

The genes are TRBV12-3 or TRBV12-4 and TRBJ2-1, with D possibly called TRBD1 or TRBD2 (6 bases each). V was pared by 9 bases and J by 8 bases, with 20 bases between. The CDR3 is made up of 14 amino acids. CDR3 residues: CASKGGSGGDEQFF. DNA for the CDR3: TGTGCCAGTAAGGGGGGAAGTGGAGGGGATGAGCAGTTCTTC.

The chain has TRBV12-3 or TRBV12-4 and TRBJ1-1, with unresolved D. V was shortened by 11 bases and J by 2 bases, with 12 bases between the two germline ends. The length of the CDR3 is 12 residues. The CDR3 DNA is TGTGCCGCCCGAGCGCATAACACTGAAGCTTTCTTT. Translating gives CAARAHNTEAFF.

CDR3 in DNA: TGTGCCAGCAGCTTGGGACTAGCGGGAGACCGGTTCTTC. Its translation: CASSLGLAGDRFF. This chain connects TRBV14 to TRBJ2-1, with 14 nucleotides matching TRBD2. The CDR3 extends over 13 amino acids. The ends lost 5 bases at V and 15 bases at J; junction bases unmatched: 6. The V gene's germline CDR1 is SGHDN and CDR2 FVKESK.

This chain connects TRBV20-1 to TRBJ2-5; 8 bases align to TRBD2. V trimming: 6 bases; J trimming: 4 bases; junction bases outside the gene matches: 10. Germline loops: CDR1 DFQATT, CDR2 SNEGSKA (reference sequence). CDR3 length equals 14 residues. The CDR3 region is CSATGLGIRETQYF. The DNA for the CDR3 is TGCAGTGCGACGGGACTAGGGATAAGAGAGACCCAGTACTTC.

The chain combines TRBV20-1 with TRBJ1-5, with D tentatively TRBD1 (5 bases). V lost 3 bases to trimming and J lost 7 bases, with 10 bases between them. The CDR3 contains 12 residues. The germline V gene encodes CDR1 DFQATT and CDR2 SNEGSKA (reference sequence). CDR3 bases: TGCAGTGCTAGTATCGGGGACCAGCCCCAGCATTTT. Protein: CSASIGDQPQHF.

The J gene is TRBJ2-1, the V gene TRBV7-2; D may be TRBD1 or TRBD2 (5 bases each). Trimming removed 5 bases from V and 11 bases from J, with 16 bases in between. The CDR3 is 13 amino acids. Germline V gives CDR1 SGHTA, CDR2 FQGNSA. CDR3 amino acids: CASSRTGTPKQFF. CDR3 nucleotides: TGTGCCAGCAGCCGAACCGGGACCCCGAAGCAGTTCTTC. Looking up the rest from reference TRBV7-2 and TRBJ2-1 gives the full variable domain: GAGVSQSPSNKVTEKGKDVELRCDPISGHTALYWYRQSLGQGLEFLIYFQGNSAPDKSGLPSDRFSAERTGGSVSTLTIQRTQQEDSAVYLCASSRTGTPKQFFGPGTRLTVL.

The chain carries TRBV9 and TRBJ1-4; TRBD1 is a possible D gene (5 bases). V was pared by 2 bases and J by 3 bases, with 14 bases between. The CDR3 totals 16 residues. Germline assignment: CDR1 SGDLS and CDR2 YYNGEE. DNA for the CDR3: TGTGCCAGCAGCGTCGGGGGAGGCAACTCTAATGAAAAACTGTTTTTT. This gives the protein CASSVGGGNSNEKLFF. Full variable domain (missing parts from reference TRBV9 and TRBJ1-4): DSGVTQTPKHLITATGQRVTLRCSPRSGDLSVYWYQQSLDQGLQFLIQYYNGEERAKGNILERFSAQQFPDLHSELNLSSLELGDSALYFCASSVGGGNSNEKLFFGSGTQLSVL.

This clonotype appeared a single time. The rearrangement links TRBV4-2 to TRBJ2-7; TRBD1 is a possible D gene (5 bases). The CDR3 extends over 17 amino acids. V was shortened by 0 bases and J by 4 bases, with 19 bases between the two germline ends. CDR1 is LGHNA and CDR2 is YNFKEQ in the germline V gene. The DNA of the CDR3 is TGTGCCAGCAGCCAAGAGCCCGCCCGGTCAGGGTCATACGAGCAGTACTTC. Translated, it gives CASSQEPARSGSYEQYF.

The chain couples TRBV29-1 to TRBJ1-1; D call uncertain. The V gene lost 3 bases and the J gene lost 1 base, with 9 bases spanning the gap. The germline CDR1 and CDR2 sequences are SQVTM and ANQGSEA. The CDR3 covers 13 residues. The CDR3 DNA sequence: TGCAGCGTTGATAGGCATACGAACACTGAAGCTTTCTTT. This gives the protein CSVDRHTNTEAFF. The full variable domain, with the rest looked up from reference TRBV29-1 and TRBJ1-1, is SAVISQKPSRDICQRGTSLTIQCQVDSQVTMMFWYRQQPGQSLTLIATANQGSEATYESGFVIDKFPISRPNLTFSTLTVSNMSPEDSSIYLCSVDRHTNTEAFFGQGTRLTVV.

The chain links TRBV7-2 to TRBJ2-5; D remains unclear. The germline V gene has CDR1 SGHTA and CDR2 FQGNSA. The CDR3 totals 13 residues. V lost 5 bases to trimming and J lost 2 bases, with 9 bases between them. CDR3 amino acids: CASSPLVQETQYF. The CDR3 coding sequence is TGTGCCAGCAGCCCATTGGTGCAAGAGACCCAGTACTTC. The full variable domain, with the rest looked up from reference TRBV7-2 and TRBJ2-5, is GAGVSQSPSNKVTEKGKDVELRCDPISGHTALYWYRQSLGQGLEFLIYFQGNSAPDKSGLPSDRFSAERTGGSVSTLTIQRTQQEDSAVYLCASSPLVQETQYFGPGTRLLVL.

This chain connects TRBV3-1 to TRBJ1-6; no definite D call. The ends were cut back, 6 bases at V and 10 bases at J, with 7 bases in the middle. Germline lookup yields CDR1 LGHDT and CDR2 YNNKEL (reference sequence). The CDR3 contains 11 residues. The DNA of the CDR3 is TGTGCCAGCAGTGACGGGTCACCCCTCCACTTT. Its translation: CASSDGSPLHF.

The rearrangement links TRBV10-3 to TRBJ2-7; 7 bases fit TRBD1. V shed 0 bases, J shed 3 bases, and the junction held 5 bases outside the gene matches. The CDR3 length is 15 residues. Per germline, CDR1 ENHRY and CDR2 SYGVKD. The DNA of the CDR3 is TGTGCCATCAGTGAGTCAGGGGGCGGAAACTACGAGCAGTACTTC. Its translation is CAISESGGGNYEQYF.